The 27 T cell receptor beta chains presented below share a single source sample, sequenced in a study of shared clonotypes between healthy human individuals. The table came from immunoSEQ multiplex PCR; TCRdb's copy has only in-frame clones and leaves some out. The sample has about 2.4 million clones; approximately 90% are singletons. Input material: naive CD4+ T cells sorted from blood. Specified subset: CD45RA+ positively selected. The receptors derive from a young man in good health.

The V and J genes are TRBV11-2 and TRBJ2-1; 14 bases are a match to TRBD2. CDR3 length equals 17 residues. The V segment lost 0 bases and the J segment 8 bases; nucleotides outside the gene matches: 6. Per the germline V gene, CDR1 is SGHAT and CDR2 is FQNNGV. The CDR3 DNA follows: TGTGCCAGCAGCTTAGATCGGGGGACTAGCGGGAGAGATGAGCAGTTCTTC. Translation: CASSLDRGTSGRDEQFF.

The CDR3 protein is CASTAGGGPSYNEQFF. The DNA for the CDR3 is TGTGCCAGTACCGCCGGCGGGGGGCCCTCCTACAATGAGCAGTTCTTC. The chain has TRBV19 and TRBJ2-1; 8 positions match TRBD2. Germline CDR1 reads LNHDA; CDR2 reads SQIVND (reference sequence). There are 16 residues in the CDR3. The V and J ends lost 7 bases and 0 bases, in that order; junction bases with no gene match: 8.

V and J are TRBV4-1 and TRBJ2-3; 7 bases fit TRBD2. Germline trimming cut 2 bases from V and 4 bases from J; bases unmatched to any gene: 6. From germline, CDR1 is MGHRA and CDR2 YSYEKL. This CDR3 has 15 amino acids. CDR3 loop: CASSQSGVGADTQYF. Written as DNA, the CDR3 is TGCGCCAGCAGCCAAAGCGGGGTGGGGGCAGATACGCAGTATTTT.

The V and J genes are TRBV2 and TRBJ1-1; D unclear. The V gene lost 3 bases and the J gene lost 7 bases, with 9 bases spanning the gap. Germline CDR1 is SNHLY and CDR2 is FYNNEI. This CDR3 has 12 residues. As DNA, the CDR3 is TGTGCCAGCAGTGAGAGCGGGATTGAAGCTTTCTTT. It is translated as CASSESGIEAFF.

This rearrangement joins TRBV9 to TRBJ2-1; no clear D gene. V was clipped by 4 bases and J by 5 bases, with 4 bases between them. The CDR3 contains 11 residues. CDR1 is SGDLS and CDR2 is YYNGEE in the germline V gene. The CDR3: CASSLHNEQFF. The CDR3, as DNA: TGTGCCAGCAGCCTCCACAATGAGCAGTTCTTC.

V is TRBV6-1 and J is TRBJ1-5, with a weak D call TRBD1 (5 bases). V dropped 2 bases and J dropped 3 bases, with 8 bases sitting between them. Germline assignment: CDR1 MNHNS and CDR2 SASEGT. This CDR3 is 14 amino acids long. CDR3 DNA: TGTGCCAGCAGTGAAAGGGACTTCAATCAGCCCCAGCATTTT. Protein product: CASSERDFNQPQHF.

Concerning this clone itself: Additional DNA sequences in this sample encode the identical CDR3. The genes are TRBV18 and TRBJ2-3, with D tentatively TRBD1 (5 bases). This CDR3 comprises 13 residues. V lost 3 bases and J lost 6, with 10 bases in between. Germline-derived CDR1 and CDR2 are KGHSH and LQKENI. The CDR3 sequence: CASSPSKGDTQYF. The CDR3 region has the DNA TGTGCCAGCTCACCGTCCAAGGGGGATACGCAGTATTTT.

The chain is built from TRBV18 and TRBJ2-5; D ambiguous. The CDR3 runs to 12 residues. Between the trimmed V and J ends, which lost 5 bases and 5 bases, there was a span of 9 bases. From germline, CDR1 is KGHSH and CDR2 LQKENI. The CDR3 region is CASSKARETQYF. The DNA of the CDR3 is TGTGCCAGCTCAAAGGCTAGGGAGACCCAGTACTTC. The entire variable domain, with the rest obtained from reference TRBV18 and TRBJ2-5, is as follows: NAGVMQNPRHLVRRRGQEARLRCSPMKGHSHVYWYRQLPEEGLKFMVYLQKENIIDESGMPKERFSAEFPKEGPSILRIQQVVRGDSAAYFCASSKARETQYFGPGTRLLVL.

The chain carries TRBV6-8 and TRBJ2-1; 9 bases match TRBD2. V shed 2 bases and J 5 bases; nucleotides not matched to a gene: 10. The CDR3 is 17 amino acids. Germline CDR1 reads MNHGY; CDR2 reads SAAAGT. The DNA for the CDR3 is TGTGCCAGCAGTTACGCAGGCGGGAGGGCCAGGGACAATGAGCAGTTCTTC. This gives the protein CASSYAGGRARDNEQFF.

The V gene is TRBV2, the J gene TRBJ2-1; D tentatively reads TRBD1 or TRBD2 (5 bases each). V lost 7 bases to trimming and J lost 8 bases, with 12 bases between them. The CDR3 loop spans 12 amino acids. Germline V gene lookup returns CDR1 SNHLY and CDR2 FYNNEI. The CDR3 DNA follows: TGTGCCAGCACTAGGGGAGAGCATGAGCAGTTCTTC. Translated: CASTRGEHEQFF.

Only a few counts were recorded for this clone. The chain carries TRBV30 and TRBJ1-1, with 9 bases matching TRBD1. Germline CDR1 GTSNPN, CDR2 SVGIG (reference sequence). This CDR3 is 13 amino acids long. V shed 5 bases, J shed 2 bases, and the junction held 3 bases outside the gene matches. CDR3 coding DNA: TGTGCCTGGGACAGGGGGATAAACACTGAAGCTTTCTTT. Protein sequence: CAWDRGINTEAFF.

This sequence joins TRBV2 and TRBJ1-4, with 7 bases lining up with TRBD1. The length of the CDR3 is 15 residues. The germline V gene has CDR1 SNHLY and CDR2 FYNNEI. Trimming cost V 3 bases and J 7 bases; bases outside gene matches: 8. The CDR3 protein is CASSDRTEGAEKLFF. The CDR3 DNA follows: TGTGCCAGCAGTGACCGGACGGAGGGGGCTGAAAAACTGTTTTTT.

Comments on this clone: Additional DNA sequences in this sample encode the identical CDR3. CDR3 loop: CASSLEGPQHF. CDR3 sequence (DNA): TGTGCCAGCAGCTTAGAGGGGCCCCAGCATTTT. The genes are TRBV7-8 and TRBJ1-5; D remains ambiguous. The germline V gene has CDR1 SGHVS and CDR2 FQNEAQ. The CDR3 sequence is 11 residues long. Trimming removed 1 base from V and 9 bases from J, with 4 bases in between.

Turning to this clone: Other DNA sequences in this sample translate to the same CDR3. The chain couples TRBV5-1 to TRBJ2-5, with 7 bases aligning to TRBD2. The junction had 7 bases not matched to a gene; V was cut back by 0 bases and J by 5 bases. Germline V gives CDR1 SGHRS, CDR2 YFSETQ. The CDR3 has 15 amino acids. The CDR3 DNA reads TGCGCCAGCAGCTTGGCCGGGGGGAACGGGGAGACCCAGTACTTC. Its protein is CASSLAGGNGETQYF.

The genes are TRBV4-1 and TRBJ1-5, with TRBD1 matching 11 bases. The V and J ends lost 0 bases and 7 bases, in that order; junction bases with no gene match: 8. CDR3 length: 17 amino acids. Germline V gene sequence: CDR1 MGHRA, CDR2 YSYEKL. Here the CDR3 DNA reads TGCGCCAGCAGCCAAGAAGATCGGGACAGGGGGTTCCAGCCCCAGCATTTT. Its protein product is CASSQEDRDRGFQPQHF.

The chain joins TRBV5-6 to TRBJ2-1, with D possibly matching TRBD2 (6 bases). Germline assignment: CDR1 SGHDT and CDR2 YYEEEE. Trimming removed 3 bases from V and 6 bases from J, with 19 bases in between. There are 16 residues in the CDR3. CDR3 region: CASSSGLARSLNEQFF. DNA of the CDR3: TGTGCCAGCAGCTCTGGGCTAGCGCGGAGCCTCAATGAGCAGTTCTTC.

This chain links TRBV7-2 with TRBJ2-7; TRBD1 or TRBD2 may be the D gene (5 bases each). CDR1 is SGHTA, CDR2 FQGNSA, per germline. V lost 3 bases and J lost 4, with 13 bases in between. The CDR3 length is 14 residues. CDR3 coding DNA: TGTGCCAGCAGCTTGGGACGGACCTGGTACGAGCAGTACTTC. Residues: CASSLGRTWYEQYF.

The rearrangement links TRBV6-6 to TRBJ2-2; D is possibly TRBD2 (6 bases). The germline gives CDR1 MNHNY, CDR2 SVGAGI (reference sequence). V was pared by 2 bases and J by 7 bases, with 14 bases between. The CDR3 contains 15 residues. The CDR3 DNA follows: TGTGCCAGCAGTTACGGGGCGGGATTGAACGGGGAGCTGTTTTTT. Translated: CASSYGAGLNGELFF.

V and J are TRBV7-3 and TRBJ2-2; unclear D gene. The germline V and J ends were trimmed by 6 bases and 1 base, with 9 bases remaining between them. This CDR3 spans 14 amino acids. CDR1 SGHTA and CDR2 FQGTGA come from the germline V gene. The chain's CDR3 is CASRADGNTGELFF. CDR3 DNA: TGTGCCAGCAGGGCGGACGGGAACACCGGGGAGCTGTTTTTT.

The V call is TRBV5-1, the J call TRBJ2-5; D gene uncertain. From germline, CDR1 is SGHRS and CDR2 YFSETQ. The CDR3 consists of 14 residues. With 3 bases removed from V and 1 base from J, the gap between germline ends came to 10 bases. For the CDR3, the DNA is TGCGCCAGCAGCTGGGAAGGAACCCAAGAGACCCAGTACTTC. Amino acid sequence: CASSWEGTQETQYF.

The V gene is TRBV7-2, the J gene TRBJ2-7; 7 positions agree with TRBD2. This CDR3 is built from 14 residues. V lost 1 base, J lost 7 bases, and 7 bases stayed unmatched. CDR1 and CDR2 (germline): SGHTA, FQGNSA. The CDR3 spells CASSLGGSSREQYF. Here the CDR3 DNA reads TGTGCCAGCAGCTTAGGCGGGAGTTCGAGGGAGCAGTACTTC. The full variable domain, rest sourced from reference TRBV7-2 and TRBJ2-7, is GAGVSQSPSNKVTEKGKDVELRCDPISGHTALYWYRQSLGQGLEFLIYFQGNSAPDKSGLPSDRFSAERTGGSVSTLTIQRTQQEDSAVYLCASSLGGSSREQYFGPGTRLTVT.

The genes are TRBV11-2 and TRBJ1-2, with D unresolved. Germline V gene data show CDR1 as SGHAT and CDR2 as FQNNGV. The CDR3 runs 14 residues. The V end lost 3 bases, the J end lost 1 base, and 9 bases lay between the germline ends. The CDR3 region has the DNA TGTGCCAGCAGCTTCTCTGCCCTTAACTATGGCTACACCTTC. Amino acids: CASSFSALNYGYTF.

The genes are TRBV5-1 and TRBJ2-3; D possibly corresponds to TRBD2 (5 bases). CDR1 SGHRS and CDR2 YFSETQ come from the germline V gene. This CDR3 spans 14 amino acids. V dropped 6 bases and J dropped 0 bases, with 11 bases sitting between them. The CDR3 DNA sequence: TGCGCCAGCAACCGGGAAACTAGCACAGATACGCAGTATTTT. Translating it yields CASNRETSTDTQYF.

The V gene is TRBV2, the J gene TRBJ1-4; D is possibly TRBD1 (5 bases). V was pared by 7 bases and J by 6 bases, with 15 bases between. Germline V lookup: CDR1 SNHLY, CDR2 FYNNEI. The CDR3 length is 14 residues. The DNA for the CDR3 is TGTGCCAGCACCCAGACAGCGAATCATGAAAAACTGTTTTTT. Translated: CASTQTANHEKLFF.

This chain connects TRBV7-9 to TRBJ2-1, with 10 bases fitting TRBD1. V lost 5 bases, J lost 4 bases, and 2 bases stayed unmatched. This CDR3 is 14 amino acids long. Germline V CDR1 and CDR2: SEHNR, FQNEAQ (reference sequence). CDR3 sequence (DNA): TGTGCCAGCAGCCGGGACAGGGGATACAATGAGCAGTTCTTC. Protein product: CASSRDRGYNEQFF.

The chain is built from TRBV7-2 and TRBJ2-3; unclear D gene. Germline CDR1 reads SGHTA; CDR2 reads FQGNSA. This CDR3 is built from 15 residues. The germline V and J ends were trimmed by 2 bases and 0 bases, with 9 bases remaining between them. In nucleotides, the CDR3 is TGTGCCAGCAGCTTAAGCCAAACTAGCACAGATACGCAGTATTTT. It specifies CASSLSQTSTDTQYF.

In this sample, this clone turned up once. V is TRBV7-8 and J is TRBJ1-5, with 8 nucleotides matching TRBD1. Germline CDR1 reads SGHVS; CDR2 reads FQNEAQ. The CDR3 spans 16 residues. V trimming: 5 bases; J trimming: 1 base; junction bases outside the gene matches: 7. The CDR3 loop is CASSPQGAGSNQPQHF. The CDR3 region has the DNA TGTGCCAGCAGCCCCCAGGGGGCTGGGAGCAATCAGCCCCAGCATTTT.